The T cell receptor (beta chain) under discussion was sequenced for a study of cytomegalovirus exposure and HLA in healthy donors (dated by TCRdb to about 2017). Notes on the research overall: An earlier analysis of some 550 of the donors reported approximately 270 Gb of sequence data and some 100 million unique TCR beta sequences from about 200 million T cells. Genome-wide SNP genotypes for about 60% of the roughly 670 donors were used in a later genetic analysis, which treated that subset as a discovery cohort. An early release that covered about 600 HLA-typed donors contained around 330 gigabases of sequencing data and about 84 million unique TCR sequences. Class I and class II HLA loci were covered by the typing at four-digit resolution. Because of strong linkage in the cohort, 5 or 6 DR-DQ haplotypes were treated as single units for association and clustering. All discovery cohort repertoires had been generated on a single sequencing platform. Typing coverage varied by locus: about 629-630 donors for A, B, C, DRB1 and DQB1; roughly 520 for DQA1; around 570 for DPA1; 400 to 480 for DPB1. The study aimed to test whether cataloging public T cell receptors could reveal signatures of past pathogen exposure. In a later analysis, previously published TCR beta repertoires from about 640 donors were re-analyzed and high-resolution HLA genotyping was added so that TCR occurrence patterns could be studied. The genetic ancestry cluster associated with self-reported Caucasian donors included over 65% of the roughly 380 genotyped donors. The study combined high-throughput TCR immunosequencing, statistical association of individual TCRs with disease status, and machine learning to predict cytomegalovirus infection status. Besides the first cohort of some 670 subjects, a separate validation cohort made up of over a hundred different subjects was used. Rather than using new phenotypic data, the later analysis identified candidate immune exposures from TCR beta sequences and from how often those sequences occurred across donors. Alongside the repertoire data, information on donor age, sex, ethnicity and CMV serostatus was compiled. On average, roughly 250,000 unique TCR beta nucleotide sequences were sequenced per donor among 398 genotyped donors of the cohort, with 15% to 20% of those sequences being non-productive. The T cell repertoires of about 700 subjects were profiled by immunosequencing and related to cytomegalovirus serostatus. To decide whether each TCR beta V gene segment behaved as functional or pseudogenic, an earlier analysis of 587 of the donors relied on high-throughput TCR beta sequencing. What the study reported, not specific to this receptor: Immune exposure information for the cohort was limited to CMV serostatus. In both the original and validation cohorts, the classifier was reported to diagnose cytomegalovirus status with high specificity and sensitivity. Roughly uniform sequencing depth across donors was assumed in presence/absence analyses, although this assumption may not hold. In a later analysis, most CMV-associated TCR beta chains were found to appear HLA-restricted, with HLA associations seemingly driven largely by CMV exposure. A further reported finding was that TCR beta sequences accurately predicted the HLA-A and HLA-B alleles for most subjects in the first cohort. Linkage disequilibrium might explain the correlated functional status among segregating V segments, but an unknown experimental factor could not be ruled out. V-gene and J-gene trimming of TCR beta chains was associated with a missense DCLRE1C variant in a later genetic analysis, and the association was replicated in an independent cohort. The study listed 150 to 200 TCR beta chains as associated with cytomegalovirus. According to a later genetic analysis, donors in an Asian-associated ancestry cluster had fewer N-insertions in productive TCRs than the approximately 670-donor mean. According to a later analysis, parvovirus B19, influenza, CMV and Epstein-Barr virus appeared linked to several top co-occurrence clusters. A cluster of highly shared sequence variants was judged likely to represent a technical artifact of the sequencing pipeline. A later analysis associated 15,000 or so TCR beta sequences with specific HLA alleles at a false discovery rate of 0.05. The authors suggested that the approach could potentially be extended to other disease states and immunological phenotypes. Some IMGT-functional V segments, including TRBV6-2 and TRBV6-3, could not be told apart with the 87-base-pair reads, so those segments were excluded. The earlier analysis of approximately 560 of the donors excluded 15 to 20 rarely observed V segments, including chromosome 9 orphons, because counts were too low. In a later analysis, HLA-associated TCR beta chains were found to be more clonally expanded and to have lower generation probabilities than equally common non-associated chains. Because HLA typing was missing for some donors at each locus, association tests included only the typed subset. In vitro tests confirmed that a few of the cytomegalovirus-associated TCR beta chains recognize cytomegalovirus antigens. An earlier analysis of some 590 of the donors showed that most TCR beta V segments appeared in productive rearrangements either about 90% or about 30% of the time, which broadly matched IMGT annotations. A later analysis found that TCR association rates varied across HLA loci, with DRB1 alleles showing the most associated TCRs and HLA-C alleles the fewest. Across donors, most TCR sequences were observed very rarely, whereas some public TCRs were present in many individuals. Only TCR beta chains were sequenced in this cohort, and the absence of alpha or paired-chain data limited detectable features. When HLA alleles, especially DR and DQ, strongly co-occurred, TCR associations were difficult to assign to individual alleles.

The cohort was made up of 500 to 850 healthy bone marrow donors. At the time of sampling, all cohort members were nominally healthy, though unrecorded immune exposures were likely present. The donor tested CMV seropositive and was one of the 289 seropositive cohort members. A peripheral blood sample was provided by each donor, and peripheral blood mononuclear cells were used for TCR beta sequencing. The Qiagen DNeasy Blood Extraction Kit was used to extract genomic DNA from the blood cell samples. Deletion took 4 bases off V and 2 bases off J, with a span of 12 bases between the germline ends. CDR1 and CDR2, per the germline V gene (reference sequence), are GTSNPN and SVGIG. Spanning cysteine to phenylalanine, the CDR3 consists of 13 amino acids. Of all the DNA, just the CDR3 is kept, 39 bases in frame from base 1. The library relied on the immunoSEQ multiplex PCR assay. For the multiplex PCR, a mixture combining 60 forward primers for TCR Vbeta segments and 13 reverse primers for TCR Jbeta segments was used. A multiplex PCR assay on genomic DNA amplified the CDR3 region of rearranged TCR beta genes. The Illumina HiSeq System was used to sequence the amplified TCR beta libraries as 87-base-pair reads. The authors' analysis ran thus. A later analysis counted some 74 million unique TCR beta chains across the 640 or so repertoires, and around 9.9 million of these chains were shared by at least two donors. Raw reads were error-corrected and collapsed into unique sequences by a nearest-neighbor algorithm in which closely related sequences were merged to remove PCR and sequencing errors. Alignment of CDR3 sequences to IMGT reference sequences was used to assign V, D and J gene segments. For a sequence to be retained, a match of at least six nucleotides was required to both a V gene segment and a J gene segment. Rearrangements were classified as productive when the CDR3 lacked stop codons and remained in frame with V and J, and all other rearrangements were classified as non-productive. Following IMGT convention, CDR3 was defined as the stretch from the second conserved V-encoded cysteine up to the conserved J-encoded phenylalanine. The earlier analysis of 500 to 650 of the donors excluded any sequence lacking an unambiguous match to a single V gene segment. In an earlier analysis of around 600 of the donors, V segments were called functional above 56.7% productive rearrangements and were called segregating when the between-donor standard deviation exceeded 5%. To diagnose cytomegalovirus status from the catalog of TCR beta chain sequences, a statistical classification framework was built. V and J gene assignment, in a later analysis, came from comparing TCR nucleotide sequences with IMGT/GENE-DB human TR gene sequences. In a later analysis, CDR3 sequences and most-parsimonious VDJ recombination scenarios were assigned using the TCRdist pipeline. A later analysis defined each TCR beta chain by its CDR3 amino acid sequence plus V-gene family, and excluded reads lacking a unique V-gene family. To address suspected cross-contamination and a sequencing artifact, a later analysis removed some 620 highly shared, low-generation-probability nucleotide sequences. For each public chain, a later analysis derived a clonal expansion index from normalized ranks of inferred template counts within each repertoire. A later analysis computed generation probabilities with a VDJ recombination model fitted to out-of-frame rearrangements, and checked the results against IGoR. Hypergeometric tests were used in a later analysis to score TCR-TCR, TCR-HLA and TCR-CMV co-occurrence, with a repertoire-size bias correction applied to the TCR pairs. To estimate false discovery rates, a later analysis permuted the HLA or CMV assignments 20 times. In a later analysis, co-occurring TCRs were grouped using DBSCAN, with TCRdist sequence similarity added in when clustering inside HLA-allele-positive subsets. For co-occurrence clustering, repertoires with fewer than 30,000 or more than 120,000 public chains were excluded, along with 5 or 6 repertoires with anomalous nucleotide sharing. Held by TCRdb, this immuneACCESS table contains in-frame sequences only and omits some clones. Under half of the omission traces to an unresolved V gene where checked; the cause of the rest is unknown. V and J calls and clone size are copied from that table; D and trimming were computed from the DNA. The sample contains around 80,000 clones, 62% of them found a single time. The ten largest account for under 4.5% of the sample.

This clone was observed a few times. Which antigen it targets is not known. No much larger clone is present one base from it, and per-base qualities are unavailable. This receptor was identified in a male donor in good health and CMV-seropositive. This chain is built from TRBV30 and TRBJ2-7; possibly the D gene is TRBD1, per 6 matching bases. The specimen was PBMCs. The DNA sequence is given as TGTGCCTGGAAGTTGACAGGCCCCTACGAGCAGTACTTC. Translated, this is CAWKLTGPYEQYF.